Sequencing of this T cell receptor beta chain was carried out in a study of OX40 agonist ivuxolimab in advanced cancers. As for the study in general: Patients with prior anti-PD-1, anti-PD-L1 or anti-CTLA-4 therapy were eligible; 40% had some. Three patients responded partially, comprising one with hepatocellular carcinoma and two with cutaneous melanoma.

The V and J ends lost 1 base and 3 bases respectively, with 10 bases between them. The CDR3 runs 15 residues. CDR1 and CDR2 (germline): MGHDK, SYGVNS. Worth noting for this clone: Its antigen is not known.

Whole-study results and caveats: Partial responders treated at 0.1-3.0 mg/kg exhibited clonal expansion among the lowest measured. Which antigen the expanded peripheral T cells recognized is unknown.

The repertoire was sequenced with immunoSEQ multiplex PCR; TCRdb's copy has only in-frame clones and lacks some. The sample includes 70,000 to 90,000 clones, less than 85% seen only once; the top ten take approximately 7%. This sample comprised CD4+ or CD8+ T cells sorted from blood, obtained in a trial of the OX40 agonist ivuxolimab. The chain carries TRBV25-1 and TRBJ1-5; no reliable D call. This receptor was identified in an adult with an advanced solid tumor such as melanoma, head and neck, liver or kidney cancer. The CDR3 loop reads CASSESTTNNQPQHF. In DNA form, the CDR3 reads TGTGCCAGCAGTGAATCGACAACTAACAATCAGCCCCAGCATTTT.